The TCR beta chain described here comes from a study of tumor and adjacent non-tumor tissue in lung cancer. Study context: Histology: about a dozen adenocarcinoma, a couple of squamous cell carcinoma, 1 small cell lung cancer.

A modified ARM-PCR protocol with three rounds of nested PCR amplified TCRbeta. MiXCR, applied by TCRdb to the multiplex PCR reads, yields one record per CDR3 protein. The sample yields about 120,000 distinct CDR3 sequences, 75% to 90% seen once. As concerns this clonotype: At one end the junction does not follow the germline gene, possibly because of a read error.

This sample's RNA came from whole unsorted tissue. The germline gives CDR1 SGHAT, CDR2 FQNNGV. The CDR3 length is 15 residues. Input material: lung tumor tissue. This TCR was recovered from a man in his 70s with non-small cell lung cancer. The chain uses TRBV11-2 and TRBJ2-2, with D perhaps given as TRBD1 or TRBD2 (6 bases each). The DNA of the CDR3 is TGTGCCAGTAGCCCCCTAGCGAGGGGGACCGAGGAGCTGTTTTTT. Translated, it gives CASSPLARGTEELFF.